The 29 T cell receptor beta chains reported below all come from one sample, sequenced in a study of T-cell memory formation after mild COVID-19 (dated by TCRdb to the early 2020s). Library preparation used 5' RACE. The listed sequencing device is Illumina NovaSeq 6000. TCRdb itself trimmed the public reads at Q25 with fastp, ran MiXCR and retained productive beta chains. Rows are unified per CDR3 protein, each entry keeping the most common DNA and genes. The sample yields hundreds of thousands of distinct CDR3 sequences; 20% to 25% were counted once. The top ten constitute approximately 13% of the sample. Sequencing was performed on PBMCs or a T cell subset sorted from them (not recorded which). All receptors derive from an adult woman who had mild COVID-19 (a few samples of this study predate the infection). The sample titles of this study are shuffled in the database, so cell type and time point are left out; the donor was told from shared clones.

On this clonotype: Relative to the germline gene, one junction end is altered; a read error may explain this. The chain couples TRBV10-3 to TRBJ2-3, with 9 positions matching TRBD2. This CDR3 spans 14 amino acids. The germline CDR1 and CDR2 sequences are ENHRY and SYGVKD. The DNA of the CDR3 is TGTGCCATCAGTGGGCGGGGGGGCACATATACGCAGTATTTT. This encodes CAISGRGGTYTQYF.

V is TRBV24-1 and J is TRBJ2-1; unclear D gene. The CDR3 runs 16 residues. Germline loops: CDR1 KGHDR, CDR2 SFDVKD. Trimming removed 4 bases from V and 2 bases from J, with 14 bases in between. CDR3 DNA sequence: TGTGCCACCAGTGACCCCGACACCTACACCTACAATGAGCAGTTCTTC. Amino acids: CATSDPDTYTYNEQFF.

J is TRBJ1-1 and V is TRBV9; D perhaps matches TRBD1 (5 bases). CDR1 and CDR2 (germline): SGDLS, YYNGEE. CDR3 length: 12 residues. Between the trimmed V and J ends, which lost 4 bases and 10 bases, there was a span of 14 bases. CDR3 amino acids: CASSPSAGGAFF. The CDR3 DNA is TGTGCCAGCAGCCCCTCGGCGGGGGGAGCTTTCTTT.

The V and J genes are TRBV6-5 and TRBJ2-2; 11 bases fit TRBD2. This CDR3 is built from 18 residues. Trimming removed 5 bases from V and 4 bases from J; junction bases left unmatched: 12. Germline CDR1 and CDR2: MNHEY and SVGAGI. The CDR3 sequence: CASSREVAGGPVTGELFF. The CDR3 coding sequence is TGTGCCAGCAGTCGTGAGGTAGCGGGAGGGCCGGTCACCGGGGAGCTGTTTTTT.

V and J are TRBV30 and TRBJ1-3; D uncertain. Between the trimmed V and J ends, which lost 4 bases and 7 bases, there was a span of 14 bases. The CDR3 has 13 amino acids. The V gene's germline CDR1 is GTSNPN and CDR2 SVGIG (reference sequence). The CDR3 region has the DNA TGTGCCTGGATCTCGGTGCGTGCGAACACCATATATTTT. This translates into CAWISVRANTIYF.

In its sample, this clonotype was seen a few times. CDR3 sequence (DNA): TGTGCCAGCCAAGAAAAGGGGCCCATGAACACTGAAGCTTTCTTT. Protein: CASQEKGPMNTEAFF. The rearrangement uses TRBV25-1 and TRBJ1-1, with D possibly matching TRBD1 (5 bases). The V end was cut by 8 bases, the J end by 0 bases, with 16 bases between. Germline V lookup: CDR1 MGHDK, CDR2 SYGVNS. The CDR3 runs 15 residues.

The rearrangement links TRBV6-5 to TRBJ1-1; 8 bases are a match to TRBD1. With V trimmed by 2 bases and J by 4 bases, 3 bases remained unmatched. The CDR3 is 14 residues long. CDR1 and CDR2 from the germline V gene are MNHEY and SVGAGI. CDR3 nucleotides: TGTGCCAGCAGTTACAACAGGGGGGCCACTGAAGCTTTCTTT. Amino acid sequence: CASSYNRGATEAFF.

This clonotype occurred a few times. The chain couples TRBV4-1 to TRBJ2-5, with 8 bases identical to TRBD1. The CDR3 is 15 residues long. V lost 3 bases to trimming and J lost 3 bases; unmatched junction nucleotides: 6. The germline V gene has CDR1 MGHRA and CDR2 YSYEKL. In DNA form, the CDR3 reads TGCGCCAGCAGCCACCCCAAGACAGGGGAAGAGACCCAGTACTTC. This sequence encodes CASSHPKTGEETQYF.

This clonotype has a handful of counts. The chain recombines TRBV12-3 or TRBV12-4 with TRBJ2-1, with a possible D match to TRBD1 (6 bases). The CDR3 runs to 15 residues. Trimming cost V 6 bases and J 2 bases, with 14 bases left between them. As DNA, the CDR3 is TGTGCCAGCAGCACCTCCGGGACAACCTACAATGAGCAGTTCTTC. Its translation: CASSTSGTTYNEQFF.

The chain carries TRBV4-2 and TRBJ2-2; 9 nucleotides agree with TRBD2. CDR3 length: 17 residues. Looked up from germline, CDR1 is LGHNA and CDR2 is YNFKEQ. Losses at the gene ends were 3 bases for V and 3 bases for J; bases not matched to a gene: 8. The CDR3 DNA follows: TGTGCCAGCAGCCAGTTAGCGGGGGACTTCTACACCGGGGAGCTGTTTTTT. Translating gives CASSQLAGDFYTGELFF.

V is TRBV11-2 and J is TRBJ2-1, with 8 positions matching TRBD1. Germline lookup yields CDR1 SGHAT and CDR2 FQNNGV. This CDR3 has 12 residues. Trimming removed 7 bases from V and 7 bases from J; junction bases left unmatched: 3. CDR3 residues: CASTQGANEQFF. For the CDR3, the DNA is TGTGCCAGCACCCAGGGGGCAAATGAGCAGTTCTTC.

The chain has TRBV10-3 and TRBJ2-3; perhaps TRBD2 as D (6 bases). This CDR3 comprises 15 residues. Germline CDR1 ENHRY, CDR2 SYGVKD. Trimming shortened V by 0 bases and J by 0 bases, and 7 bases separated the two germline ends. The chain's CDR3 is CAISESGTSTDTQYF. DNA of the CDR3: TGTGCCATCAGTGAGTCGGGGACTAGCACAGATACGCAGTATTTT.

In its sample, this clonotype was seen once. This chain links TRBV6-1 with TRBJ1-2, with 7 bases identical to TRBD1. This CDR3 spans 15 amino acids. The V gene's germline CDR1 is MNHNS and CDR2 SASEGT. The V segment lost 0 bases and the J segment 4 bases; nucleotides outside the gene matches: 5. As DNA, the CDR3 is TGTGCCAGCAGTGAAGCGGTAACAGGGGTCTATGGCTACACCTTC. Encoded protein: CASSEAVTGVYGYTF.

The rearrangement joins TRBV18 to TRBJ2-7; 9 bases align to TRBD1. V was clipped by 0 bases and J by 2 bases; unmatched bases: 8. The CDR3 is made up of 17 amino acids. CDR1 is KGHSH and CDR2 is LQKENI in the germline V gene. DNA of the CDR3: TGTGCCAGCTCACCACCAGGGACAGGGAACACGCCCTACGAGCAGTACTTC. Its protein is CASSPPGTGNTPYEQYF.

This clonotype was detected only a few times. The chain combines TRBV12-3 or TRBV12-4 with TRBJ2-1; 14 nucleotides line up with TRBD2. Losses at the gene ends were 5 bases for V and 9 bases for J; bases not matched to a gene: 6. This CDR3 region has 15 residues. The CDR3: CASSLAGLAGVEQFF. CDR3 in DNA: TGTGCCAGCAGTCTTGCGGGACTAGCGGGAGTTGAGCAGTTCTTC.

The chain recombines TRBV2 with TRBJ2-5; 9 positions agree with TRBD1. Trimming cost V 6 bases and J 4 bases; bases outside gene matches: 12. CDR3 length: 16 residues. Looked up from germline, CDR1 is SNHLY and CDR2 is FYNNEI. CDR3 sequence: CASRPTRTGEVETQYF. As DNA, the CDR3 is TGTGCCAGCAGACCGACCAGGACAGGGGAGGTAGAGACCCAGTACTTC.

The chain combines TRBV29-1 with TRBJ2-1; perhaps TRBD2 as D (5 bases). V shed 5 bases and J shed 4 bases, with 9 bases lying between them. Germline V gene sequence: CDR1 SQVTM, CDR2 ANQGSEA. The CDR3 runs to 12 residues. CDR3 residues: CSVIRGYNEQFF. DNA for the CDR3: TGCAGCGTTATTCGGGGATACAATGAGCAGTTCTTC.

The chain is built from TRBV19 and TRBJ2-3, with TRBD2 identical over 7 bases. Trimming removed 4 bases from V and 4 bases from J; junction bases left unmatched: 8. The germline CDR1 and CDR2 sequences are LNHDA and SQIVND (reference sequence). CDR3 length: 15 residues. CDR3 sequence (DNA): TGTGCCAGTAGTACACCGGGACTATATCCAGATACGCAGTATTTT. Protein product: CASSTPGLYPDTQYF.

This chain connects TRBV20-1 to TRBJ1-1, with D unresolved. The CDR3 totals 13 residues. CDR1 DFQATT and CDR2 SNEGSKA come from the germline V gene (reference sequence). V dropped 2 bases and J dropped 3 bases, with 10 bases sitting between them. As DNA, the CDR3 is TGCAGTGCTAGACCTTACACCGACACTGAAGCTTTCTTT. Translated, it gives CSARPYTDTEAFF.

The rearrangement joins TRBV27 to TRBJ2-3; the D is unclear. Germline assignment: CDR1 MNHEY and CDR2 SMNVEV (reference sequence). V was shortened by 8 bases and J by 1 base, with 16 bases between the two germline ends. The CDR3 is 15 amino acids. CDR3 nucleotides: TGTGCCAGCCGACCTACACCAGGCCGCACAGATACGCAGTATTTT. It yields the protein CASRPTPGRTDTQYF.

CDR3 residues: CASSTGQGAMVYEQYF. Here the CDR3 DNA reads TGCGCCAGCAGCACCGGACAGGGGGCGATGGTATACGAGCAGTACTTC. The chain combines TRBV5-1 with TRBJ2-7, with TRBD1 matching over 11 bases. V trimming: 4 bases; J trimming: 4 bases; junction bases outside the gene matches: 10. CDR3 length equals 16 residues. Germline V gives CDR1 SGHRS, CDR2 YFSETQ.

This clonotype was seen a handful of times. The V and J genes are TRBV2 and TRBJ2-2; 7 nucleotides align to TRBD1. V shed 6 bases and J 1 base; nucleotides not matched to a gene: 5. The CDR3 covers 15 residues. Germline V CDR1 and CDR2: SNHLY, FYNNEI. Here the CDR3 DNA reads TGTGCCAGCAGCCCGGGACAGTTGAACACCGGGGAGCTGTTTTTT. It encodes CASSPGQLNTGELFF.

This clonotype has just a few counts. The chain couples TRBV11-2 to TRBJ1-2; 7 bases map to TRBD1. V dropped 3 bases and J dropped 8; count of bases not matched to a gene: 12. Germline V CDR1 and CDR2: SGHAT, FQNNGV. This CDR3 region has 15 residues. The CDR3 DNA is TGTGCCAGCAGCTTTGAAATATCCGGGGGACAGGGCTACACCTTC. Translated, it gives CASSFEISGGQGYTF.

CDR3 protein: CASSAPGGEQFF. The CDR3 nucleotides read TGTGCCAGCAGTGCCCCGGGGGGTGAGCAGTTCTTC. This chain joins TRBV25-1 and TRBJ2-1; 7 nucleotides match TRBD2. CDR3 length: 12 residues. V was pared by 4 bases and J by 9 bases, with 3 bases of the junction left unmatched. CDR1 and CDR2 from the germline V gene are MGHDK and SYGVNS. Full variable domain (rest looked up from reference TRBV25-1 and TRBJ2-1): EADIYQTPRYLVIGTGKKITLECSQTMGHDKMYWYQQDPGMELHLIHYSYGVNSTEKGDLSSESTVSRIRTEHFPLTLESARPSHTSQYLCASSAPGGEQFFGPGTRLTVL.

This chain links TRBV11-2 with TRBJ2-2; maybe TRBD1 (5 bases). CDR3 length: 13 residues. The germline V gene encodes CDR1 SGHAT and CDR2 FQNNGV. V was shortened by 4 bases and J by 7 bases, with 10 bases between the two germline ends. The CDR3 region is CASSWGVSGELFF. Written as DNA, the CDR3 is TGTGCCAGCAGCTGGGGCGTCAGCGGGGAGCTGTTTTTT. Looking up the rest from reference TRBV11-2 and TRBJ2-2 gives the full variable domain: EAGVAQSPRYKIIEKRQSVAFWCNPISGHATLYWYQQILGQGPKLLIQFQNNGVVDDSQLPKDRFSAERLKGVDSTLKIQPAKLEDSAVYLCASSWGVSGELFFGEGSRLTVL.

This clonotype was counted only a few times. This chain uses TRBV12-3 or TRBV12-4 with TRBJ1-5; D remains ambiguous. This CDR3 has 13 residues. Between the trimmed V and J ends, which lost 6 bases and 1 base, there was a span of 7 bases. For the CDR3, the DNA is TGTGCCAGCAGGCCGGGGAGCAATCAGCCCCAGCATTTT. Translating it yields CASRPGSNQPQHF.

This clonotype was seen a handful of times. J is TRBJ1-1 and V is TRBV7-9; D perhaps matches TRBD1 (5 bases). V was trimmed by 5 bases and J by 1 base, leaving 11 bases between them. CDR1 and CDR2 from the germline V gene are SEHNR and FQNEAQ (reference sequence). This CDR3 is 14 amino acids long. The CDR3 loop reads CASSPDTRNTEAFF. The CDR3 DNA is TGTGCCAGCAGCCCGGACACTAGGAACACTGAAGCTTTCTTT.

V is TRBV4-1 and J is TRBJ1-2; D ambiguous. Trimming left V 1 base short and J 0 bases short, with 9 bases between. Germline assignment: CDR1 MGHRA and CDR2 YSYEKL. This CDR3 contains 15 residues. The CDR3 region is CASSQVGASNYGYTF. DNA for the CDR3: TGCGCCAGCAGCCAAGTCGGTGCTTCTAACTATGGCTACACCTTC.

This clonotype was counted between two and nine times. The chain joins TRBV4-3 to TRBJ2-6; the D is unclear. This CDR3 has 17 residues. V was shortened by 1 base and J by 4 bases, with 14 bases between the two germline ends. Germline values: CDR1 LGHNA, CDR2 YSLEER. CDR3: CASSQVYSVSGANVLTF. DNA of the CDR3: TGCGCCAGCAGCCAAGTGTATTCCGTATCGGGGGCCAACGTCCTGACTTTC.